The rows below give T cell receptor beta chains drawn from one sample of a study of shared clonotypes between healthy human individuals. Repertoires were generated with immunoSEQ multiplex PCR, while TCRdb's copy carries only in-frame clones and drops some. In the table there are roughly 2 million clones, approximately 96% of which are singletons. Source material: naive CD4+ T cells sorted from blood. These receptors were obtained from a man aged 18 to 29 in good health. The CDR3 runs from the conserved cysteine through the conserved F or W. A D gene is named only where the DNA matches it firmly. The size entry is marked missing in some rows and otherwise reads once, few, many or a size class.

CDR3	DNA	D	V	J	size
CASSSHAVDTEAFF	TGTGCCAGCAGTTCCCACGCCGTCGACACTGAAGCTTTCTTT	.	TRBV6-6	TRBJ1-1	once
CAISQLDRGTDTQYF	TGTGCCATCAGCCAATTGGACAGGGGCACAGATACGCAGTATTTT	TRBD1	TRBV10-3	TRBJ2-3	once
CAWRLMGNNGYNEQFF	TGTGCCTGGAGGCTCATGGGAAATAACGGTTACAATGAGCAGTTCTTC	.	TRBV30	TRBJ2-1	.
CASGTGGLTDTQYF	TGTGCCAGTGGGACAGGGGGGCTCACAGATACGCAGTATTTT	TRBD1	TRBV25-1	TRBJ2-3	.
CASRPTGASTDTQYF	TGTGCCAGCAGACCGACAGGGGCTAGCACAGATACGCAGTATTTT	TRBD1	TRBV5-4	TRBJ2-3	.
CARSFRDRGYEQYF	TGTGCCAGAAGCTTCCGGGACAGGGGATACGAGCAGTACTTC	.	TRBV7-5	TRBJ2-7	.
CASSPRTSGELYNEQFF	TGTGCCAGCAGCCCTCGGACTAGCGGGGAACTCTACAATGAGCAGTTCTTC	TRBD2	TRBV11-2	TRBJ2-1	.
CASSTPGTYEQYF	TGTGCCAGCAGTACCCCAGGGACCTACGAGCAGTACTTC	.	TRBV28	TRBJ2-7	.
CASSVGLAKNIQYF	TGTGCCAGCAGCGTCGGCCTAGCCAAAAACATTCAGTACTTC	.	TRBV7-2	TRBJ2-4	once
CATRVSGPFDSPLHF	TGTGCCACCAGGGTCTCAGGACCCTTTGATTCACCCCTCCACTTT	.	TRBV5-4	TRBJ1-6	.
CASSLVGSSGSPLHF	TGCGCCAGCAGCTTGGTGGGGTCTTCGGGGTCACCCCTCCACTTT	.	TRBV5-1	TRBJ1-6	.
CASSFGLANEQFF	TGTGCCAGCAGCTTTGGACTAGCCAATGAGCAGTTCTTC	TRBD2	TRBV7-2	TRBJ2-1	.
CASSLADRWTQYF	TGTGCCAGCAGCTTAGCGGATCGTTGGACCCAGTACTTC	.	TRBV7-2	TRBJ2-5	.
CASSLGESSYNEQFF	TGCGCCAGCAGCTTGGGTGAAAGCTCCTACAATGAGCAGTTCTTC	.	TRBV5-1	TRBJ2-1	.